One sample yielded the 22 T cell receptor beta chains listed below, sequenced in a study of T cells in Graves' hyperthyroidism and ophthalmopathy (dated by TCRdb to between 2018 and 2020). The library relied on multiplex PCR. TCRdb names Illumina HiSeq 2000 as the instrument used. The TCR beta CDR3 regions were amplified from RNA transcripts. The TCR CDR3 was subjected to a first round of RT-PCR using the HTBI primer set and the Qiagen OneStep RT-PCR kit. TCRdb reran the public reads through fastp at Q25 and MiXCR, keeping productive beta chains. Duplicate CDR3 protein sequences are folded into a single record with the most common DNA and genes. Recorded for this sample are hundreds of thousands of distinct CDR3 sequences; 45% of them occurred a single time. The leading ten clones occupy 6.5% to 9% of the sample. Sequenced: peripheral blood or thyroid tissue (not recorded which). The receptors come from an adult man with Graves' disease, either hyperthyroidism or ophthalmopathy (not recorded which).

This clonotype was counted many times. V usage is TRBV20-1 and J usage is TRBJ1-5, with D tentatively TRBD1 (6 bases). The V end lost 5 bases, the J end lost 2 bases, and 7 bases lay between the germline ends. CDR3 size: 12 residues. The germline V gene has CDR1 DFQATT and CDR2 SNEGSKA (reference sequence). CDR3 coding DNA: TGCAGTGCTTCAGGGGGCAATCAGCCCCAGCATTTT. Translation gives CSASGGNQPQHF.

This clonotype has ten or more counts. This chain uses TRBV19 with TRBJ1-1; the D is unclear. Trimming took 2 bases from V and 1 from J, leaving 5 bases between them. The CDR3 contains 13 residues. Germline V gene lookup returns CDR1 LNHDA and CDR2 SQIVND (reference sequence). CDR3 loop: CASSILGNTEAFF. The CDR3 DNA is TGTGCCAGTAGTATACTGGGGAACACTGAAGCTTTCTTT.

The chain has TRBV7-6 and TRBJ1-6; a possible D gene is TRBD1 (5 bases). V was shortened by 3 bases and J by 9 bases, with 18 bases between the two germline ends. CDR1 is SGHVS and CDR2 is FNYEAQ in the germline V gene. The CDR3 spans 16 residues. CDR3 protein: CASSLMSGGNFSPLHF. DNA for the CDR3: TGTGCCAGCAGCTTGATGTCGGGGGGTAATTTTTCACCCCTCCACTTT.

The CDR3 sequence: CASSPRPDSDTQYF. In DNA form, the CDR3 reads TGTGCCAGCAGCCCCCGACCCGATTCAGATACGCAGTATTTT. The genes are TRBV24-1 and TRBJ2-3, with D hard to call. This CDR3 region has 14 residues. V was cut by 11 bases and J by 4 bases, with 18 bases left in between. The germline CDR1 and CDR2 sequences are KGHDR and SFDVKD.

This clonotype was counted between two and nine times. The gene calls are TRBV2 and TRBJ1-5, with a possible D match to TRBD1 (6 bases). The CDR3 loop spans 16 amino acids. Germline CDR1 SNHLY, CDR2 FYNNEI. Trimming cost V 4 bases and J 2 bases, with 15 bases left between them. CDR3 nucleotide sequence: TGTGCCAGCAGTGCGGACAGACGAAAGGGCAATCAGCCCCAGCATTTT. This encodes CASSADRRKGNQPQHF.

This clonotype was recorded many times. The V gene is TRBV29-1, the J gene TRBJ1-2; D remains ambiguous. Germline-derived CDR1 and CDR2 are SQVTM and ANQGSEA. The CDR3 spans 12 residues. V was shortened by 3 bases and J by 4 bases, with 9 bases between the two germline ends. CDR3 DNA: TGCAGCGTTGACCGTCAGATCTATGGCTACACCTTC. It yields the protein CSVDRQIYGYTF.

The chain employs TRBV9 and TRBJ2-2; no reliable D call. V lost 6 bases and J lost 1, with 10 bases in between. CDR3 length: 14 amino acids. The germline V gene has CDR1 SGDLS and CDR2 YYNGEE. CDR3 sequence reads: CASNREGNTGELFF. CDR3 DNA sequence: TGTGCCAGCAACAGAGAAGGGAACACCGGGGAGCTGTTTTTT.

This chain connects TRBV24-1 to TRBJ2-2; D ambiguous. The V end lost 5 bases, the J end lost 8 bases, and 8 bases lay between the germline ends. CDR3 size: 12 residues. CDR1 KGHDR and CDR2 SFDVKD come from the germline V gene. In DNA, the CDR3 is TGTGCCACCAGTGCCCTTCAAGGGGAGCTGTTTTTT. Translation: CATSALQGELFF.

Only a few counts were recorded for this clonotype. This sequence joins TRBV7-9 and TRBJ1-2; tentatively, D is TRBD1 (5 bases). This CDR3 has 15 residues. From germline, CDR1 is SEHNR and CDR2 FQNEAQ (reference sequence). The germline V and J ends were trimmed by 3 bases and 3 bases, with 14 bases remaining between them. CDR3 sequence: CASSLELGTDYGYTF. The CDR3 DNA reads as TGTGCCAGCAGCTTGGAGTTGGGGACCGACTATGGCTACACCTTC. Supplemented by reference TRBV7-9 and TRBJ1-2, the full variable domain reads DTGVSQNPRHKITKRGQNVTFRCDPISEHNRLYWYRQTLGQGPEFLTYFQNEAQLEKSRLLSDRFSAERPKGSFSTLEIQRTEQGDSAMYLCASSLELGTDYGYTFGSGTRLTVV.

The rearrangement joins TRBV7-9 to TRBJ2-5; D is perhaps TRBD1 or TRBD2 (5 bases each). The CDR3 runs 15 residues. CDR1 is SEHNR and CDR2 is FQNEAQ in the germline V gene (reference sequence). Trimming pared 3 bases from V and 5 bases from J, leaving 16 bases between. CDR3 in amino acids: CASSFGGTSRETQYF. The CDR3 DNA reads TGTGCCAGCAGCTTTGGGGGAACCTCTCGGGAGACCCAGTACTTC.

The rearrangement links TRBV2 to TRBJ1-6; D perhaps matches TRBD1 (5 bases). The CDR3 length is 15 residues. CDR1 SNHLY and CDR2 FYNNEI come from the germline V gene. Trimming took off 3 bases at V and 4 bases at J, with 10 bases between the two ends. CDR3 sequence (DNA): TGTGCCAGCAGTGATGGAGGGGAATATAATTCACCCCTCCACTTT. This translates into CASSDGGEYNSPLHF.

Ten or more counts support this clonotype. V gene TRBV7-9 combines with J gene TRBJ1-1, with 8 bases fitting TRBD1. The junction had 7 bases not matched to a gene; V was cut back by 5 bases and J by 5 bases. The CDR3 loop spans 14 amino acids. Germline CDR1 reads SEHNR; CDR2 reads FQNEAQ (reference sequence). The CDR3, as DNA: TGTGCCAGCAGCGTTCAGGGGGCGGGAACTGAAGCTTTCTTT. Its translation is CASSVQGAGTEAFF.

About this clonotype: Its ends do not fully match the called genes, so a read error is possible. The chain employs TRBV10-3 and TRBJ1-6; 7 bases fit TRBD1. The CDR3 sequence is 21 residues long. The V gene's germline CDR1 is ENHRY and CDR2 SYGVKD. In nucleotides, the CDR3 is TGTGCCAGCAGTCCTGACAGGGCTCTAGGCTATGGCTACACCTATAATTCACCCCTCCACTTT. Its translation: CASSPDRALGYGYTYNSPLHF.

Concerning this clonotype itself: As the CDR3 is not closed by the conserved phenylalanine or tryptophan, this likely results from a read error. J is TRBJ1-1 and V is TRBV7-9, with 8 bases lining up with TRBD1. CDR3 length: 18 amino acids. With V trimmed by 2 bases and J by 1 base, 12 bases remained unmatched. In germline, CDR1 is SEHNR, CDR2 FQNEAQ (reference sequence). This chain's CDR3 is CASSLWAAPDRANTEAFI. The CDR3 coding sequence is TGTGCCAGCAGCTTATGGGCTGCCCCGGACAGGGCGAACACTGAAGCTTTCATT.

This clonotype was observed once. The CDR3 DNA sequence: TGCAGTGCCATCCGGCAGGGGACCAACGTCCTGACTTTC. Translating it yields CSAIRQGTNVLTF. V usage is TRBV20-1 and J usage is TRBJ2-6; D perhaps matches TRBD1 (6 bases). V lost 6 bases and J lost 8, with 14 bases in between. Germline CDR1 and CDR2: DFQATT and SNEGSKA (reference sequence). CDR3 length: 13 residues.

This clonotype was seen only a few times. The CDR3 sequence is CASRGTGGNTIYF. The DNA of the CDR3 is TGTGCCAGCAGGGGGACTGGCGGAAACACCATATATTTT. This chain connects TRBV12-3 or TRBV12-4 to TRBJ1-3, with a weak D call TRBD1 (5 bases). The V and J ends lost 6 bases and 4 bases respectively, with 10 bases between them. CDR3 length: 13 amino acids.

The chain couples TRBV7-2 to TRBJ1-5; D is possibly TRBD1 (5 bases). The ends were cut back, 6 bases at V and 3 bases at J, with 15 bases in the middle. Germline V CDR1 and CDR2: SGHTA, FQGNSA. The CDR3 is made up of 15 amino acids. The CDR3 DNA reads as TGTGCCAGCAGTTACTCGACCGGGACCAATCAGCCCCAGCATTTT. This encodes CASSYSTGTNQPQHF. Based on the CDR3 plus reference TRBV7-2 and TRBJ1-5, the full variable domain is GAGVSQSPSNKVTEKGKDVELRCDPISGHTALYWYRQSLGQGLEFLIYFQGNSAPDKSGLPSDRFSAERTGGSVSTLTIQRTQQEDSAVYLCASSYSTGTNQPQHFGDGTRLSIL.

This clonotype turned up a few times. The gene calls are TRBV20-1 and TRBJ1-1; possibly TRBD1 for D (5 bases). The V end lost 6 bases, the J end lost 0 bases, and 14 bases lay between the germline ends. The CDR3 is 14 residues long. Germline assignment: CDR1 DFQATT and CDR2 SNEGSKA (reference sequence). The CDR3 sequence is CSAPREGLNTEAFF. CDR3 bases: TGCAGTGCCCCTCGCGAGGGACTGAACACTGAAGCTTTCTTT.

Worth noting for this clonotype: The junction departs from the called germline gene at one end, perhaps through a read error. CDR3 amino acids: CASSGGQANQRITQETQYF. The CDR3 DNA is TGTGCCAGCAGTGGAGGGCAGGCTAATCAGCGCATAACCCAAGAGACCCAGTACTTC. V usage is TRBV10-3 and J usage is TRBJ2-5; TRBD2 might be the D (6 bases). There are 19 residues in the CDR3. In germline, CDR1 is ENHRY, CDR2 SYGVKD.

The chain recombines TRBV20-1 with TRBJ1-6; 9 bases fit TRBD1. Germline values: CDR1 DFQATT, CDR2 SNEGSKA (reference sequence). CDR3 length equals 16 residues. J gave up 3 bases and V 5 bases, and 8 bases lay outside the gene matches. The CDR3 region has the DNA TGCAGTGCTGGGGGATCGGACAGGGGCTATAATTCACCCCTCCACTTT. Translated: CSAGGSDRGYNSPLHF.

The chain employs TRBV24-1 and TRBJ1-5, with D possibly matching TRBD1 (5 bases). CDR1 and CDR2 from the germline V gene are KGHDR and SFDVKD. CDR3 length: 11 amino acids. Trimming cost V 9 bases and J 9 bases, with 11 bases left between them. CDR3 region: CATGTPGPQHF. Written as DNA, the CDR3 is TGTGCCACCGGGACCCCGGGGCCCCAGCATTTT.

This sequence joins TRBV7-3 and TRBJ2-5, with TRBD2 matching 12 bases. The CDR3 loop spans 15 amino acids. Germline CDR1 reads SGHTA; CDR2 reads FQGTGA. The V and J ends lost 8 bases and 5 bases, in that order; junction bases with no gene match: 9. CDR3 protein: CASGRASGGVETQYF. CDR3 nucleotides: TGTGCCAGCGGCCGGGCTAGCGGGGGGGTTGAGACCCAGTACTTC.